These T cell receptor beta chains were read from a single sample in a study of T-cell memory formation after mild COVID-19. TCRdb reprocessed the 5' RACE reads via MiXCR and lists one record per CDR3 protein. Of 360,000 or so distinct CDR3 sequences listed, 25% to 30% are singletons. The sample was PBMCs or a T cell subset sorted from them (not recorded which). These receptors all come from an adult woman who had mild COVID-19 (a few samples of this study predate the infection). Cell type and time point are not known. Both conserved end residues are part of each CDR3. The D gene is left open where the match is weak. Size values are once, few and many counts, or a class for expanded clones, and some rows have none.

D | J | size | V | DNA | CDR3
TRBD1 | TRBJ1-1 | . | TRBV20-1 | TGCAGTGCTAGAGTACAGGGGGCCGCTGAAGCTTTCTTT | CSARVQGAAEAFF
. | TRBJ2-5 | . | TRBV7-6 | TGTGCCAGCAGCTCCGGACTGTCCCAAGAGACCCAGTACTTC | CASSSGLSQETQYF
TRBD2 | TRBJ2-1 | many | TRBV3-1 | TGTGCCAGCAACCCAACGGGACTAGCGGGAAATGAGCAGTTCTTC | CASNPTGLAGNEQFF
. | TRBJ2-3 | . | TRBV7-8 | TGTGCCAGCAGCTTAGAGGTGGAGTCAGATACGCAGTATTTT | CASSLEVESDTQYF
. | TRBJ2-1 | . | TRBV7-2 | TGTGCCAGCAGCCCCCTTGGCGGGAACACCTACAATGAGCAGTTCTTC | CASSPLGGNTYNEQFF
. | TRBJ2-5 | . | TRBV11-3 | TGTGCCAGCAGCTTGGGTACGTTCGTCCCAGGAGAGACCCAGTACTTC | CASSLGTFVPGETQYF
. | TRBJ2-7 | once | TRBV5-6 | TGTGCCAGCAGCGGAACGCAGGGGTACGAGCAGTACTTC | CASSGTQGYEQYF
TRBD2 | TRBJ2-3 | . | TRBV5-1 | TGCGCCAGCAGCTTGGGGGCTAGCGGATACACGCGAGGATCCAACACAGATACGCAGTATTTT | CASSLGASGYTRGSNTDTQYF
TRBD2 | TRBJ2-5 | . | TRBV2 | TGTGCCAGCAGTGAACAGACTAGCGGGGGGTGGTACCAAGAGACCCAGTACTTC | CASSEQTSGGWYQETQYF
. | TRBJ2-1 | few | TRBV12-5 | TGTGCTAGTGGCCCTCTCGGGCAGTTCTTC | CASGPLGQFF
TRBD1 | TRBJ1-6 | . | TRBV5-1 | TGCGCCAGCAGCTCGGGACAGGGCTATAATTCACCCCTCCACTTT | CASSSGQGYNSPLHF
TRBD2 | TRBJ2-1 | few | TRBV7-3 | TGTGCCAGCAGCCCCGGACTAGCGGTTACCAATGAGCAGTTCTTC | CASSPGLAVTNEQFF
. | TRBJ2-7 | . | TRBV18 | TGTGCCAGCTCACCGGAACGGAGCTCCTACGAGCAGTACTTC | CASSPERSSYEQYF
. | TRBJ1-5 | few | TRBV19 | TGTGCCACTAGGGCGTCAAGCAATCAGCCCCAGCATTTT | CATRASSNQPQHF
TRBD2 | TRBJ2-1 | . | TRBV9 | TGTGCCAGCAGCGTAGATGCGGGGTCTGGCGGGGGATACAATGAGCAGTTCTTC | CASSVDAGSGGGYNEQFF
TRBD1 | TRBJ2-3 | once | TRBV29-1 | TGCAGCGTTGAAGAGGGAAACCCGGGACAGGGCGGAGATACGCAGTATTTT | CSVEEGNPGQGGDTQYF
. | TRBJ2-7 | . | TRBV7-8 | TGTGCCAGCAGCTTAGCTCCGGGCACTTCCGAGCAGTACTTC | CASSLAPGTSEQYF
. | TRBJ2-5 | . | TRBV7-8 | TGTGCCAGCAGCTCTAGGGCCGGGACTGGAGAGACCCAGTACTTC | CASSSRAGTGETQYF
TRBD2 | TRBJ2-3 | few | TRBV24-1 | TGTGCCACCAGTGATTTCGGCGGGGGGCCCACAGATACGCAGTATTTT | CATSDFGGGPTDTQYF
. | TRBJ1-2 | . | TRBV15 | TGTGCCACCAGCAGAGATGCTGAGAGGGTCCATGGCTACACCTTC | CATSRDAERVHGYTF